The T cell receptor beta chain under discussion was sequenced for a study of Graves' ophthalmopathy and Graves' hyperthyroidism. Using RNA transcripts, the TCR beta CDR3 regions were amplified. HTBI-primed first-round RT-PCR preceded second-round multiplex PCR. In TCRdb, the multiplex PCR reads were re-called with MiXCR into one record per CDR3 protein. The table includes about 1.1 million distinct CDR3 sequences, about 36% detected once. Researchers turned away patients with other autoimmune diseases, uncontrolled infections, pregnancy or lactation. Germline V gene lookup returns CDR1 MNHNY and CDR2 SVGAGI (reference sequence). The CDR3 runs to 17 residues. The ends were cut back, 6 bases at V and 1 base at J, with 18 bases in the middle.

Source material: peripheral blood or thyroid tissue (not recorded which). V is TRBV6-6 and J is TRBJ2-2; no clear D. This receptor was taken from an adult man with Graves' hyperthyroidism. The CDR3 coding sequence is TGTGCCAGCAGGCCCCCTGGGGTGGGGTGGAACACCGGGGAGCTGTTTTTT. As protein: CASRPPGVGWNTGELFF.